This TCR beta chain originates from a study of metastatic and nonmetastatic thyroid tumors (TCRdb year 2020). Background on the whole study: Repertoires from peripheral blood and from tumor or nodule tissue samples of malignant and benign thyroid patients were compared. The full study reports these points: TCR beta diversity was reported as significantly higher in malignant tumors than in benign nodules, in both blood and tumor samples.

No patient had received any treatment before thyroid surgery. The study retrospectively analysed patient clinical samples collected from 2012 to 2018 using T-cell receptor beta sequencing. The germline V gene specifies SGHRS as CDR1 and YFSETQ as CDR2. Trimming removed 4 bases from V and 5 bases from J, leaving 3 bases between the germline ends. The CDR3 contains 11 residues, cysteine and phenylalanine counted. Only the CDR3 portion is preserved as DNA: 33 bases, with reading frame beginning at the first base. Library preparation was by PCR. The instrument given in TCRdb is Illumina HiSeq 4000. High-throughput sequencing was used to profile the TCR beta-chain CDR3 region of every patient. The study's own analysis went as follows. A classifier to discriminate distant-metastatic papillary thyroid cancer patients was built from CDR3 differences across clinicopathological groups. Repertoire diversity was assessed with the Shannon index, and tumor-blood repertoire similarity with the Morisita-Horn index. In-frame beta chains were kept once TCRdb had trimmed the public reads at Q25 with fastp and called clones with MiXCR. The V and J calls, along with clone size, are taken from TCRdb and not from the paper's own processing. The sample data list roughly 40,000 clones, and around 15% of these were observed just once. The top ten constitute 22% of the sample.

The sample holds many counts of this clone. It lacks a known antigen. Per-base qualities were not stored, and no clone one base away is much larger. The chain is made from TRBV5-1 and TRBJ2-2; the D gene lacks a confident call. The TCR sequence derives from a female donor with papillary thyroid cancer or a benign thyroid nodule (not recorded which). Some clones in this sample may be carry-over from other donors' samples. The specimen was blood. CDR3 protein: CASSGTGELFF. The nucleotide sequence reads as follows: TGCGCCAGCAGCGGAACCGGGGAGCTGTTTTTT.